The 5 T cell receptor beta chains below were found in one sample sequenced in a study of CD4 T cells in relation to SARS-CoV-2 and coronaviruses. The unexposed donors gave CD4+ T cells in about 2010-2019, prior to COVID-19. Using immunoSEQ multiplex PCR, the repertoire was profiled, and TCRdb retains in-frame clones only, with some absent. The sample lists roughly 71,000 clones, about nine tenths occurring once. The material sequenced was memory CD4+ T cells from PBMCs. These receptors originate from a human donor in good health.

This clone was detected only once. The chain couples TRBV5-1 to TRBJ1-2; no clear D gene. From germline, CDR1 is SGHRS and CDR2 YFSETQ. V dropped 0 bases and J dropped 8 bases, with 14 bases sitting between them. The CDR3 is made up of 14 amino acids. CDR3 region: CASSLGGPDGGYTF. CDR3 sequence (DNA): TGCGCCAGCAGCTTGGGAGGGCCCGATGGAGGCTACACCTTC.

This chain joins TRBV7-8 and TRBJ1-5; the D is unclear. The CDR3 length is 14 residues. Germline lookup yields CDR1 SGHVS and CDR2 FQNEAQ. V lost 3 bases and J lost 6, with 12 bases in between. CDR3 DNA: TGTGCCAGCAGCTTTGGCCCCGGGATTCAGCCCCAGCATTTT. Protein sequence: CASSFGPGIQPQHF. Drawing the rest from reference TRBV7-8 and TRBJ1-5, the complete variable domain is GAGVSQSPRYKVAKRGQDVALRCDPISGHVSLFWYQQALGQGPEFLTYFQNEAQLDKSGLPSDRFFAERPEGSVSTLKIQRTQQEDSAVYLCASSFGPGIQPQHFGDGTRLSIL.

The J gene is TRBJ1-1, the V gene TRBV5-1; D unresolved. The V end was cut by 5 bases, the J end by 8 bases, with 13 bases between. Germline V gene sequence: CDR1 SGHRS, CDR2 YFSETQ. The CDR3 has 12 residues. This CDR3 is CASRQSGPEAFF. CDR3 in DNA: TGCGCCAGCAGACAATCCGGGCCCGAAGCTTTCTTT.

The J gene is TRBJ1-1, the V gene TRBV2; 7 nucleotides line up with TRBD1. The trim removed 0 bases at V and 7 bases at J, leaving 11 bases unmatched. Germline V CDR1 and CDR2: SNHLY, FYNNEI. The CDR3 extends over 16 amino acids. CDR3 sequence reads: CASSEAIGGAVSEAFF. DNA of the CDR3: TGTGCCAGCAGTGAAGCGATAGGGGGCGCGGTGAGTGAAGCTTTCTTT.

The chain couples TRBV11-1 to TRBJ2-5; D perhaps matches TRBD1 (5 bases). This CDR3 comprises 15 residues. Between the trimmed V and J ends, which lost 2 bases and 2 bases, there was a span of 12 bases. Germline V gives CDR1 SGHAT, CDR2 FQDESV (reference sequence). Written as DNA, the CDR3 is TGTGCCAGCAGCTTACCCGGCAGGACACAAGAGACCCAGTACTTC. It is translated as CASSLPGRTQETQYF.